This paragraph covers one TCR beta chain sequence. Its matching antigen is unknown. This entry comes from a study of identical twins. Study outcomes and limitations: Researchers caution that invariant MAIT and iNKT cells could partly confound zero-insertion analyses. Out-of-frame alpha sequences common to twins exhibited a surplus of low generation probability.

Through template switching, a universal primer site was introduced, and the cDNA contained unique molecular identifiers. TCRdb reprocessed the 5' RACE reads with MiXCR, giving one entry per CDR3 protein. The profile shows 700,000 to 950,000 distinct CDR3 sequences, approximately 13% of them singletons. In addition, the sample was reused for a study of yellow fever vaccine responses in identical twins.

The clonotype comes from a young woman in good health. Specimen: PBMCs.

DNA of the CDR3: TGCAGTGCCCGAACGGGTTTCAATGAGCAGTTCTTC. Translation gives CSARTGFNEQFF. This chain joins TRBV20-1 and TRBJ2-1, with D unresolved. Germline lookup yields CDR1 DFQATT and CDR2 SNEGSKA (reference sequence). The V gene lost 6 bases and the J gene lost 6 bases, with 12 bases spanning the gap. The CDR3 is 12 amino acids.